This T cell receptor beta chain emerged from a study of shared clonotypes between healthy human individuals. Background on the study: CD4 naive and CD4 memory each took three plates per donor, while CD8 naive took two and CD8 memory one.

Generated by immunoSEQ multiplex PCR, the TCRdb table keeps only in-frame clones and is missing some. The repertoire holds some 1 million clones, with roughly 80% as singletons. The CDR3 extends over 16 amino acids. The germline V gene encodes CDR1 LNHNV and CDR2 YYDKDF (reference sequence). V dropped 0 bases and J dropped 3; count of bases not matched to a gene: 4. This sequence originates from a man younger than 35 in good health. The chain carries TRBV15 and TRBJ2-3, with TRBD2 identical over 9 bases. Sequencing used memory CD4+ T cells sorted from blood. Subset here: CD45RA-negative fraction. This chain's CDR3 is CATSREPSGGTDTQYF. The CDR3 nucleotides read TGTGCCACCAGCAGAGAGCCCAGCGGGGGGACAGATACGCAGTATTTT.